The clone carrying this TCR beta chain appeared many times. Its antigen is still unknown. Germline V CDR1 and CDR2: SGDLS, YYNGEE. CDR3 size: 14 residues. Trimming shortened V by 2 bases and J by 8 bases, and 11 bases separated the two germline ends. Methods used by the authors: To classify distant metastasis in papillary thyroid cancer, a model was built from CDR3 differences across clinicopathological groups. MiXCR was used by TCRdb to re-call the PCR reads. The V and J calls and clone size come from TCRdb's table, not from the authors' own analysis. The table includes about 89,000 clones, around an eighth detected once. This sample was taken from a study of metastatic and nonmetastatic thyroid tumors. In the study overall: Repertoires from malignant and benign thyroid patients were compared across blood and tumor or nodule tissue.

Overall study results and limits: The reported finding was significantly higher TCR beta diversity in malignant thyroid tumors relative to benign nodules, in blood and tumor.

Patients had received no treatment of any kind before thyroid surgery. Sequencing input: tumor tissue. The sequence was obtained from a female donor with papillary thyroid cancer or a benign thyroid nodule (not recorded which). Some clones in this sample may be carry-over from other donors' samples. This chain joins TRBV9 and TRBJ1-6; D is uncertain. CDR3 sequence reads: CASSVEVEDSPLHF. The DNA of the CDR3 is TGTGCCAGCAGCGTCGAAGTCGAGGATTCACCCCTCCACTTT.